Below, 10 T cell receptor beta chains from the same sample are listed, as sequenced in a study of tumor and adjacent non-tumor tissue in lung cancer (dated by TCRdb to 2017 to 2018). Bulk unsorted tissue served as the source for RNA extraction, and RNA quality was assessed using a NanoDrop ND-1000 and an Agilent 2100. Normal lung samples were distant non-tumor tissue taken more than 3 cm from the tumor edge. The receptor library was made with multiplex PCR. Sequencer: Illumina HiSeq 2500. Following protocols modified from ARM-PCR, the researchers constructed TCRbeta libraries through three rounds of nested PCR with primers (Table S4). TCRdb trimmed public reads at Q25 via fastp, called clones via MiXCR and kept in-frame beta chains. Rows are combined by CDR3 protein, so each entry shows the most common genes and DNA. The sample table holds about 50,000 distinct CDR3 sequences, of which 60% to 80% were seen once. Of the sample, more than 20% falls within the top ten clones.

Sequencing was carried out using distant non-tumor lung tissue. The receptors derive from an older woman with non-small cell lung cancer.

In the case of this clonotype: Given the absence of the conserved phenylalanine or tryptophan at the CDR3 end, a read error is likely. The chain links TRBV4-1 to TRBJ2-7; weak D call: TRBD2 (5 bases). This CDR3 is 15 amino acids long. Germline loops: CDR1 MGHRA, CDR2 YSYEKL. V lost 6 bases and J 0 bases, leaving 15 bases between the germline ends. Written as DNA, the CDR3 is TGCGCCAGCAGTCGAGTGGTAGAGGGCTCCTACGAGCAGTACTTA. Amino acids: CASSRVVEGSYEQYL.

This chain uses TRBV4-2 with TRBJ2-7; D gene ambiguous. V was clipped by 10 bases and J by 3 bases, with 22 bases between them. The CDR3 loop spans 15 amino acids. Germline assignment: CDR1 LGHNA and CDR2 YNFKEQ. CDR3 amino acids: CAIRRLLSSNYEQYF. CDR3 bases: TGTGCCATCAGGCGACTTTTATCTTCCAACTACGAGCAGTACTTC.

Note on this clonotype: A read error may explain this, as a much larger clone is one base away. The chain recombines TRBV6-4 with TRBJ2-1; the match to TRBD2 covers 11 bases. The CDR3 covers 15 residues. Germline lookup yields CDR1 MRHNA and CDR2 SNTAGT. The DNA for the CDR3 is TGTGCCAGCAGTGACTCTAGCGGGGGGGCCAATGAGCTGTTCTTC. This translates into CASSDSSGGANELFF.

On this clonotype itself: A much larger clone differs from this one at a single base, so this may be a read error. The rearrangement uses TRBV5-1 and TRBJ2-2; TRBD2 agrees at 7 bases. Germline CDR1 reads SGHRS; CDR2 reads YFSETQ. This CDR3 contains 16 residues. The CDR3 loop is CASSPKTSLRTGELYF. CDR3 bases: TGCGCCAGCAGCCCCAAGACTAGCCTAAGAACCGGGGAGCTGTATTTT.

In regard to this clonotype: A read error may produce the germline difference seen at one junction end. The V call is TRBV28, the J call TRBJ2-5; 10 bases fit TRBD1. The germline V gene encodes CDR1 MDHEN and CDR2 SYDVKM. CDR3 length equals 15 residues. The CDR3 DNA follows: TGTACCAGCAGTTCGGGGACAGGGGTAGAAGAGACCCAGTACTTC. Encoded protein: CTSSSGTGVEETQYF.

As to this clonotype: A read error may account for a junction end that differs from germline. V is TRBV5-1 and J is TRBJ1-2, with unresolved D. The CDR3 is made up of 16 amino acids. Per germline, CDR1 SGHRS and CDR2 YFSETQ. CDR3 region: CARSLQPGPRPGCYTF. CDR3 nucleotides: TGCGCCAGGAGCTTACAACCCGGTCCCAGGCCGGGTTGCTACACCTTC.

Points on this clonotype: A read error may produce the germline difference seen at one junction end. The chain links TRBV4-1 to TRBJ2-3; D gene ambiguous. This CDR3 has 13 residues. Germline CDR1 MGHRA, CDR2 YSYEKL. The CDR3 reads CASSRETQDMQYF. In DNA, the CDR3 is TGCGCCAGCAGCCGAGAAACACAAGATATGCAGTATTTT.

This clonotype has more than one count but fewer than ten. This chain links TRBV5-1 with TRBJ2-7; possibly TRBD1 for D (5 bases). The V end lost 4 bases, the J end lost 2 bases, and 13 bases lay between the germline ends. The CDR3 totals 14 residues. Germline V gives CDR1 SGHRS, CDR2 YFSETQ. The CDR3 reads CASSPDLGPYEQYF. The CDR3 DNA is TGCGCCAGCAGCCCCGACCTGGGGCCCTACGAGCAGTACTTC.

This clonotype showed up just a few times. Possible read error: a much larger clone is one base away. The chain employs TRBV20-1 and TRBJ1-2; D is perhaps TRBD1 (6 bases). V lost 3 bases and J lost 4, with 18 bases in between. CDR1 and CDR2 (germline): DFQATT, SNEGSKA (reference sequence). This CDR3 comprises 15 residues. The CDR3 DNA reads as TGCAGTGCTAGTTCGGACGGGGGGCGCAGCTATGGCTACACCTTC. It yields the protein CSASSDGGRSYGYTF.

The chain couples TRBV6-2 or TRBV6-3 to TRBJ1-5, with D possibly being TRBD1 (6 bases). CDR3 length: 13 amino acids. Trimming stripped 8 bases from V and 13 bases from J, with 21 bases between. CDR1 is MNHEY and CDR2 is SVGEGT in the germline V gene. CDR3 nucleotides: TGTGCCAGCTCTCCAGGGGACTACCGGCCTCAGCATTTT. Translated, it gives CASSPGDYRPQHF.